The next 10 T cell receptor beta chains were all read from a single sample in a study of T cells in Graves' hyperthyroidism and ophthalmopathy. Amplification yielded TCR beta CDR3 regions, with RNA transcripts as the source. The TCR CDR3 first-round RT-PCR relied on the HTBI primer set. One entry per CDR3 protein, called by TCRdb with MiXCR from the multiplex PCR reads. In the table there are about 540,000 distinct CDR3 sequences, roughly 46% of which are singletons. The sequencing sample was made of peripheral blood or thyroid tissue (not recorded which). These TCRs come from a woman younger than 30 with Graves' hyperthyroidism.

J is TRBJ2-6 and V is TRBV24-1; D unresolved. The length of the CDR3 is 17 residues. Trimming pared 3 bases from V and 0 bases from J, leaving 11 bases between. Germline V gene sequence: CDR1 KGHDR, CDR2 SFDVKD. CDR3 region: CATSDPNSPSGANVLTF. Here the CDR3 DNA reads TGTGCCACCAGTGATCCAAACAGCCCCTCTGGGGCCAACGTCCTGACTTTC.

The CDR3 region has the DNA TGTGCCATCAGTGCTGGCGGTCATTCACCCCTCCACTTT. Amino acid sequence: CAISAGGHSPLHF. The genes are TRBV10-3 and TRBJ1-6; D uncertain. Trimming pared 4 bases from V and 8 bases from J, leaving 9 bases between. This CDR3 comprises 13 residues. Per germline, CDR1 ENHRY and CDR2 SYGVKD.

The V call is TRBV11-1, the J call TRBJ1-2, with TRBD1 matching over 9 bases. V trimming: 9 bases; J trimming: 4 bases; junction bases outside the gene matches: 9. CDR1 SGHAT and CDR2 FQDESV come from the germline V gene (reference sequence). The CDR3 is made up of 14 amino acids. The DNA for the CDR3 is TGTGCCAGTAGAACCGGGACAGGGTCCTATGGCTACACCTTC. This sequence encodes CASRTGTGSYGYTF.

This clonotype was recorded many times. The chain couples TRBV7-9 to TRBJ1-6; D gene ambiguous. V gave up 5 bases and J gave up 8 bases, with 7 bases separating them. CDR3 length: 12 residues. The germline V gene encodes CDR1 SEHNR and CDR2 FQNEAQ (reference sequence). CDR3 nucleotides: TGTGCCAGCAGCCCGTTAGATTCACCCCTCCACTTT. Its translation is CASSPLDSPLHF.

This clonotype was observed a handful of times. The CDR3: CASSQGRANTEAFF. As DNA, the CDR3 is TGTGCCAGCAGCCAAGGCAGAGCGAACACTGAAGCTTTCTTT. The V call is TRBV14, the J call TRBJ1-1, with D unclear. V dropped 1 base and J dropped 1 base, with 7 bases sitting between them. The CDR3 extends over 14 amino acids. Germline CDR1 is SGHDN and CDR2 is FVKESK.

There are a few counts of this clonotype. The chain joins TRBV2 to TRBJ1-2; 9 positions agree with TRBD1. Unmatched junction bases numbered 6, after V lost 2 bases and J lost 5 bases. Germline V lookup: CDR1 SNHLY, CDR2 FYNNEI. The CDR3 loop spans 15 amino acids. The CDR3 sequence is CASSEIGTGTYGYTF. The DNA for the CDR3 is TGTGCCAGCAGTGAAATTGGGACAGGGACGTATGGCTACACCTTC.

This clonotype was seen only a few times. The chain combines TRBV19 with TRBJ1-5; 7 nucleotides line up with TRBD1. CDR3 length: 15 residues. Germline V gene data show CDR1 as LNHDA and CDR2 as SQIVND (reference sequence). After removal of 7 bases from V and 4 bases from J, the junction contained 10 bases not matched to a gene. As DNA, the CDR3 is TGTGCCAGTACTGCACAGGGGTTGAGTAATCAGCCCCAGCATTTT. Translated, it gives CASTAQGLSNQPQHF.

This clonotype was detected only a few times. This rearrangement joins TRBV7-9 to TRBJ1-4; perhaps TRBD1 as D (5 bases). Between the trimmed V and J ends, which lost 8 bases and 5 bases, there was a span of 15 bases. Germline-derived CDR1 and CDR2 are SEHNR and FQNEAQ (reference sequence). This CDR3 is built from 14 residues. In DNA, the CDR3 is TGTGCCAGCTGTCCGTCAGGGTGGAATGAAAAACTGTTTTTT. Its protein product is CASCPSGWNEKLFF. Using reference TRBV7-9 and TRBJ1-4 for the parts outside the CDR3, the full variable domain is DTGVSQNPRHKITKRGQNVTFRCDPISEHNRLYWYRQTLGQGPEFLTYFQNEAQLEKSRLLSDRFSAERPKGSFSTLEIQRTEQGDSAMYLCASCPSGWNEKLFFGSGTQLSVL.

The chain is built from TRBV7-9 and TRBJ1-5; 7 bases fit TRBD1. V shed 5 bases and J 2 bases; nucleotides not matched to a gene: 9. Germline CDR1 and CDR2: SEHNR and FQNEAQ (reference sequence). CDR3 length equals 16 residues. CDR3 region: CASSTRDSKGNQPQHF. The CDR3 DNA reads as TGTGCCAGCAGCACCCGGGACAGCAAGGGCAATCAGCCCCAGCATTTT.

The V gene is TRBV20-1, the J gene TRBJ1-5; D gene uncertain. This CDR3 region has 13 residues. With 3 bases removed from V and 5 bases from J, the gap between germline ends came to 11 bases. Germline CDR1 and CDR2: DFQATT and SNEGSKA (reference sequence). CDR3 residues: CSARSAVDQPQHF. The DNA for the CDR3 is TGCAGTGCTAGGAGTGCGGTGGATCAGCCCCAGCATTTT.